This T cell receptor (beta chain) was captured in a study of regulatory T cells in long-lasting Graves disease. At least ten counts were recorded for this clonotype. Its antigen is as yet unknown. The study's findings and limits: Comparison showed that persistent patients shared more public clonotypes (about 2,700) than new patients (966). TRBV28, TRBJ1-2 and TRBJ2-5 were favored in persistent disease. Graves' patients with persistent disease showed TCR diversity lower than patients newly diagnosed. The work looked only at peripheral blood and did not look at thyroid tissue.

Documented time point: persistent/refractory GD, antithyroid drugs over 5 years with positive TRAb. Generation of the TCR library employed RNA extracted from PBMCs. CDR3 regions were amplified by Arm-PCR using iRepertoire HTBI primers to build TCR beta libraries. TCRdb re-derived calls from the multiplex PCR reads in MiXCR, one entry per CDR3 protein. The data show roughly 400,000 distinct CDR3 sequences, around 21% seen once. Germline CDR1 is SGHAT and CDR2 is FQNNGV. Trimming left V 5 bases short and J 0 bases short, with 7 bases between. The CDR3 length is 13 residues. V and J are TRBV11-2 and TRBJ1-1; D unresolved. This TCR was sampled from a female donor with Graves disease. The source material was peripheral blood mononuclear cells (PBMCs), sampled when the disease was refractory, from a patient treated with antithyroid drugs. The CDR3 sequence: CASSASLNTEAFF. CDR3 nucleotides: TGTGCCAGCAGCGCCTCATTGAACACTGAAGCTTTCTTT. Filled out from reference TRBV11-2 and TRBJ1-1, the complete variable domain reads EAGVAQSPRYKIIEKRQSVAFWCNPISGHATLYWYQQILGQGPKLLIQFQNNGVVDDSQLPKDRFSAERLKGVDSTLKIQPAKLEDSAVYLCASSASLNTEAFFGQGTRLTVV.